Shown below are 27 T cell receptor beta chains from a single sample sequenced in a study of T cells in Graves' hyperthyroidism and ophthalmopathy (dated by TCRdb to about 2019). Library preparation was by multiplex PCR. Sequencing used an Illumina HiSeq 2000. The TCR beta CDR3 regions were amplified from RNA transcripts. The first round of RT-PCR for the TCR CDR3 was performed with the HTBI primer set and the Qiagen OneStep RT-PCR kit. The public sequencing data were trimmed at Q25 with fastp and processed into clonotypes with MiXCR by TCRdb, which kept only in-frame beta chains. Each entry merges the rows of one CDR3 protein and shows their most common DNA and genes. This sample comprises about 600,000 distinct CDR3 sequences, about 14% of them detected only once. Approximately 12% of the sample rests with the top ten. The sample was blood. All receptors come from a woman aged 45-59 years with Graves' ophthalmopathy.

This clonotype was detected ten times or more. The V and J genes are TRBV12-3 or TRBV12-4 and TRBJ2-1; D is possibly TRBD2 (6 bases). This CDR3 comprises 15 residues. The V end lost 7 bases, the J end lost 4 bases, and 17 bases lay between the germline ends. CDR3 DNA sequence: TGTGCCAGCAAATACCGTAGCGGCCGTTACAATGAGCAGTTCTTC. Amino acid sequence: CASKYRSGRYNEQFF.

This clonotype was counted ten times or more. J is TRBJ2-7 and V is TRBV7-9; D remains unclear. The CDR3 runs to 13 residues. Germline CDR1 is SEHNR and CDR2 is FQNEAQ (reference sequence). V was clipped by 4 bases and J by 0 bases, with 7 bases between them. The CDR3 DNA reads TGTGCCAGCAGCTATTTAGACTCCTACGAGCAGTACTTC. Translating it yields CASSYLDSYEQYF.

The genes are TRBV11-2 and TRBJ2-6; D perhaps matches TRBD2 (7 bases). This CDR3 comprises 18 residues. CDR1 is SGHAT, CDR2 FQNNGV, per germline. With 5 bases removed from V and 3 bases from J, the gap between germline ends came to 20 bases. The CDR3 here is CASSGGGRALSGANVLTF. The CDR3 DNA sequence: TGTGCCAGCAGCGGCGGGGGCAGGGCGCTCAGTGGGGCCAACGTCCTGACTTTC.

This clonotype was detected a few times. This chain joins TRBV12-3 or TRBV12-4 and TRBJ2-3; the match to TRBD2 covers 11 bases. The length of the CDR3 is 21 residues. V was pared by 3 bases and J by 2 bases, with 19 bases of the junction left unmatched. The CDR3 DNA follows: TGTGCCAGCAGTTTTGCCCCCAGTTTAGTAGCGGGAGGGATTGACACAGATACGCAGTATTTT. This sequence encodes CASSFAPSLVAGGIDTDTQYF.

The table lists this clonotype with many counts. This chain joins TRBV18 and TRBJ1-6; no clear D gene. The CDR3 length is 17 residues. Germline V CDR1 and CDR2: KGHSH, LQKENI. With 3 bases removed from V and 0 bases from J, the gap between germline ends came to 12 bases. CDR3 loop: CASSPVPPSSYNSPLHF. Written as DNA, the CDR3 is TGTGCCAGCTCACCTGTTCCCCCGAGCTCCTATAATTCACCCCTCCACTTT.

This clonotype was detected many times. The V gene is TRBV12-3 or TRBV12-4, the J gene TRBJ2-7; 11 nucleotides line up with TRBD2. The CDR3 extends over 14 amino acids. Trimming cost V 7 bases and J 5 bases; bases outside gene matches: 7. As DNA, the CDR3 is TGTGCCAGCACCACTAGCGGGAGTTCAAACGAGCAGTACTTC. Translating it yields CASTTSGSSNEQYF.

There are many counts of this clonotype. V gene TRBV6-1 combines with J gene TRBJ2-7, with 7 bases fitting TRBD1. CDR1 and CDR2 (germline): MNHNS, SASEGT. There are 14 residues in the CDR3. The J segment lost 7 bases and the V segment lost 6 bases, leaving 12 bases of the junction unmatched. CDR3 loop: CASRKDRPTGEQYF. CDR3 nucleotide sequence: TGTGCCAGCAGAAAGGACAGGCCGACAGGGGAGCAGTACTTC.

The chain employs TRBV9 and TRBJ2-4; no reliable D call. The ends were cut back, 2 bases at V and 0 bases at J, with 6 bases in the middle. The CDR3 contains 14 residues. Germline-derived CDR1 and CDR2 are SGDLS and YYNGEE. This chain's CDR3 is CASSVDVAKNIQYF. The CDR3 nucleotides read TGTGCCAGCAGCGTGGATGTAGCCAAAAACATTCAGTACTTC.

In this sample, this clonotype turned up many times. CDR3 bases: TGTGCCAGCCGGGGGGACCCTAACTATGGCTACACCTTC. This translates into CASRGDPNYGYTF. The chain joins TRBV12-3 or TRBV12-4 to TRBJ1-2; a possible D gene is TRBD1 (5 bases). The V gene lost 8 bases and the J gene lost 0 bases, with 10 bases spanning the gap. The CDR3 totals 13 residues.

This clonotype was detected many times. CDR3 coding DNA: TGTGCCAGCAGTCTAACCAGACAGGGCTACTATGGCTACACCTTC. Translating it yields CASSLTRQGYYGYTF. The chain links TRBV27 to TRBJ1-2, with 7 bases lining up with TRBD1. CDR1 and CDR2 from the germline V gene are MNHEY and SMNVEV (reference sequence). The CDR3 is made up of 15 amino acids. Trimming took 5 bases from V and 3 from J; bases not matched to a gene: 9.

This rearrangement joins TRBV7-9 to TRBJ2-2, with TRBD1 matching over 7 bases. Losses at the gene ends were 6 bases for V and 3 bases for J; bases not matched to a gene: 4. Germline V gene data show CDR1 as SEHNR and CDR2 as FQNEAQ (reference sequence). The CDR3 contains 14 residues. The CDR3 nucleotides read TGTGCCAGCAGGAACGACAGGGACACCGGGGAGCTGTTTTTT. Amino acids: CASRNDRDTGELFF.

J is TRBJ1-4 and V is TRBV6-1; 11 bases map to TRBD1. The CDR3 extends over 17 amino acids. The germline V gene has CDR1 MNHNS and CDR2 SASEGT. J gave up 2 bases and V 6 bases, and 8 bases lay outside the gene matches. CDR3 DNA sequence: TGTGCCAGCAGCCGGGGACAGGGGGTAGGGACTAATGAAAAACTGTTTTTT. Translated, it gives CASSRGQGVGTNEKLFF.

The J gene is TRBJ1-5, the V gene TRBV15, with D unresolved. Germline lookup yields CDR1 LNHNV and CDR2 YYDKDF (reference sequence). V was shortened by 1 base and J by 7 bases, with 14 bases between the two germline ends. The CDR3 has 15 amino acids. CDR3 region: CATSRGLGSIQPQHF. CDR3 bases: TGTGCCACCAGCAGAGGGTTGGGGTCCATCCAGCCCCAGCATTTT.

This clonotype was counted a few times. DNA for the CDR3: TGTGCCACCAGTGATGGGGACAGTGTAACCGGGGAGCTGTTTTTT. Its translation is CATSDGDSVTGELFF. This chain connects TRBV24-1 to TRBJ2-2, with 7 positions matching TRBD1. CDR3 length: 15 amino acids. J gave up 5 bases and V 3 bases, and 5 bases lay outside the gene matches. CDR1 and CDR2 (germline): KGHDR, SFDVKD.

This clonotype was observed a few times. The rearrangement links TRBV7-9 to TRBJ2-4; 16 bases map to TRBD2. Trimming cost V 5 bases and J 0 bases; bases outside gene matches: 7. Germline V gene lookup returns CDR1 SEHNR and CDR2 FQNEAQ (reference sequence). The CDR3 covers 19 residues. As DNA, the CDR3 is TGTGCCAGCAGCCAGGGACTAGCGGGAGGGCCCTCAGCCAAAAACATTCAGTACTTC. This sequence encodes CASSQGLAGGPSAKNIQYF.

This clonotype appeared many times. The J gene is TRBJ1-2, the V gene TRBV13, with TRBD1 as a possible D gene (5 bases). The CDR3 is 12 residues long. CDR1 and CDR2 from the germline V gene are PRHDT and FYEKMQ (reference sequence). V was shortened by 1 base and J by 8 bases, with 8 bases between the two germline ends. The CDR3 spells CASSLVTDGYTF. Here the CDR3 DNA reads TGTGCCAGCAGCTTAGTGACAGACGGCTACACCTTC.

This clonotype occurred many times. The V call is TRBV6-1, the J call TRBJ1-5, with 7 bases that match TRBD1. Looked up from germline, CDR1 is MNHNS and CDR2 is SASEGT. The junction had 4 bases not matched to a gene; V was cut back by 5 bases and J by 6 bases. This CDR3 is 13 amino acids long. CDR3 region: CASSSRTGQPQHF. CDR3 coding DNA: TGTGCCAGCAGTTCCCGGACAGGTCAGCCCCAGCATTTT.

Worth noting for this clonotype: A clone one base away is much larger, so this may be a read error. This sequence joins TRBV5-1 and TRBJ1-1; D perhaps matches TRBD1 (5 bases). The CDR3 spans 13 residues. CDR1 and CDR2 from the germline V gene are SGHRS and YFSETQ. CDR3 sequence reads: CVSSLDIVNEAFF. The CDR3 DNA reads TGCGTCAGCAGCTTGGACATTGTGAATGAAGCTTTCTTT.

In this sample, this clonotype turned up many times. CDR3 protein: CASSWTGSHNEQFF. In DNA, the CDR3 is TGTGCCAGCAGTTGGACAGGGAGCCACAATGAGCAGTTCTTC. The chain is built from TRBV28 and TRBJ2-1, with 8 bases aligning to TRBD1. Germline CDR1 is MDHEN and CDR2 is SYDVKM. The CDR3 spans 14 residues. V was pared by 4 bases and J by 5 bases, with 4 bases of the junction left unmatched.

At least ten counts were recorded for this clonotype. Written as DNA, the CDR3 is TGTGCCAGCAGCTTAAATGGAAACACCATATATTTT. It specifies CASSLNGNTIYF. The V gene is TRBV11-3, the J gene TRBJ1-3, with D hard to call. The germline gives CDR1 SGHNT, CDR2 YENEEA. V was clipped by 2 bases and J by 3 bases, with 2 bases between them. CDR3 size: 12 residues. Variable domain in full (rest from reference TRBV11-3 and TRBJ1-3): EAGVVQSPRYKIIEKKQPVAFWCNPISGHNTLYWYLQNLGQGPELLIRYENEEAVDDSQLPKDRFSAERLKGVDSTLKIQPAELGDSAVYLCASSLNGNTIYFGEGSWLTVV.

The rearrangement joins TRBV10-3 to TRBJ2-3; 10 nucleotides match TRBD2. Germline V gene sequence: CDR1 ENHRY, CDR2 SYGVKD. After removal of 6 bases from V and 2 bases from J, the junction contained 5 bases not matched to a gene. The CDR3 spans 15 residues. The CDR3 coding sequence is TGTGCCATCAGAAGGACTAGCGGTTACACAGATACGCAGTATTTT. Protein: CAIRRTSGYTDTQYF.

This clonotype has ten or more counts. This chain connects TRBV6-1 to TRBJ2-7; 7 nucleotides agree with TRBD1. The trim removed 3 bases at V and 2 bases at J, leaving 1 base unmatched. CDR1 is MNHNS, CDR2 SASEGT, per germline. The CDR3 spans 13 residues. The DNA for the CDR3 is TGTGCCAGCAGTGAGGGGACAGCCTACGAGCAGTACTTC. Protein product: CASSEGTAYEQYF.

This clonotype has just a few counts. This sequence joins TRBV6-1 and TRBJ2-2; no firm D call. The CDR3 has 11 amino acids. The germline V gene encodes CDR1 MNHNS and CDR2 SASEGT. The germline V and J ends were trimmed by 6 bases and 8 bases, with 7 bases remaining between them. The CDR3 here is CASRQGGELFF. In DNA form, the CDR3 reads TGTGCCAGCAGGCAAGGGGGGGAGCTGTTTTTT.

This clonotype came up many times. The gene calls are TRBV20-1 and TRBJ2-1, with TRBD1 identical over 7 bases. Germline loops: CDR1 DFQATT, CDR2 SNEGSKA (reference sequence). This CDR3 has 16 amino acids. The J segment lost 1 base and the V segment lost 0 bases, leaving 6 bases of the junction unmatched. The CDR3 region has the DNA TGCAGTGCTAGAGAACAGGGGCGGTCTTCCTACAATGAGCAGTTCTTC. This encodes CSAREQGRSSYNEQFF.

This clonotype was detected ten times or more. V usage is TRBV6-1 and J usage is TRBJ1-2; D unresolved. CDR3 length equals 12 residues. Trimming took 8 bases from V and 3 from J, leaving 10 bases between them. The germline V gene has CDR1 MNHNS and CDR2 SASEGT. This CDR3 is CASPDDHYGYTF. CDR3 DNA sequence: TGTGCCAGCCCTGACGATCACTATGGCTACACCTTC.

This clonotype was seen ten or more times. The chain recombines TRBV6-5 with TRBJ1-1, with D perhaps TRBD1 (6 bases). The germline gives CDR1 MNHEY, CDR2 SVGAGI. The V gene lost 4 bases and the J gene lost 4 bases, with 10 bases spanning the gap. The length of the CDR3 is 13 residues. CDR3 bases: TGTGCCAGCAGTTCCCCAGGGGTCACTGAAGCTTTCTTT. It translates to CASSSPGVTEAFF.

This clonotype was seen a few times. V usage is TRBV5-5 and J usage is TRBJ2-6; D gene unclear. From germline, CDR1 is SGHKS and CDR2 YYEKEE (reference sequence). V lost 0 bases, J lost 0 bases, and 10 bases lay in between. CDR3 length equals 17 residues. This CDR3 is CASSLGAGFSGANVLTF. The CDR3 bases are TGTGCCAGCAGCTTGGGGGCTGGCTTCTCTGGGGCCAACGTCCTGACTTTC.